This is a list of T cell receptor beta chains from one sample in a study of cytomegalovirus exposure and HLA in healthy donors. Using immunoSEQ multiplex PCR, the repertoire was profiled, and TCRdb retains in-frame clones only, with some absent. The sample lists approximately 150,000 clones, about 89% occurring once. The sample taken for sequencing was PBMCs. These receptors came from a woman aged 18-29 years in good health and CMV-seropositive. The CDR3 runs from the conserved cysteine through the conserved F or W. The order of the fields is V gene, clone size, D gene, J gene, CDR3 DNA, CDR3 protein. A D gene is named only where the DNA matches it firmly. The listing skips clone size in some rows; elsewhere it reads once, few, many or a size class.

TRBV11-2	.	.	TRBJ1-2	TGTGCCAGCAGTCCCAACAGGAGGGGTGGCTACACCTTC	CASSPNRRGGYTF
TRBV2	.	TRBD2	TRBJ2-1	TGTGCCAGCAGCCTAGCGGGGGGGCGTCGGCGTGAGCAGTTCTTC	CASSLAGGRRREQFF
TRBV27	.	TRBD2	TRBJ2-3	TGTGCCAGCAGTTTATCTCTAGCGGGGGGGTTGGATACGCAGTATTTT	CASSLSLAGGLDTQYF
TRBV4-2	.	TRBD1	TRBJ1-4	TGTGCCAGCAGCCTCGGGTCCGGACAGGGGACAGAAAAACTGTTTTTT	CASSLGSGQGTEKLFF
TRBV5-4	.	.	TRBJ2-1	TGTGCCAGCAGCCCATCCGGGATCCCGATAGGGGAGCAGTTCTTC	CASSPSGIPIGEQFF
TRBV27	.	TRBD1	TRBJ1-1	TGTGCCAGCAGTGCTCAACAGGGGGCGTGGGGCACTGAAGCTTTCTTT	CASSAQQGAWGTEAFF
TRBV6-1	.	.	TRBJ2-1	TGTGCCAGCAGTTTTGGACTCGCTTCTAAGTTCTTC	CASSFGLASKFF
TRBV4-1	.	.	TRBJ2-1	TGCGCCAGCAGCCAAGCTCCCCCCCCGGGGTACAATGAGCAGTTCTTC	CASSQAPPPGYNEQFF
TRBV5-1	.	.	TRBJ2-7	TGCGCCAGCAGCTTCTTGGCCCTCGGACAGACCTACGAGCAGTACTTC	CASSFLALGQTYEQYF
TRBV6-1	.	TRBD2	TRBJ2-4	TGTGCCACCTCCTGGGAGGGAAACATTCAGTACTTC	CATSWEGNIQYF
TRBV19	.	.	TRBJ2-3	TGTGCCAGTAGTTCTACCGACAGGCCAGATACGCAGTATTTT	CASSSTDRPDTQYF
TRBV19	.	TRBD1	TRBJ2-3	TGTGCCAGTAGTATCACAGGGGAATTCAAGCGGCAGTATTTT	CASSITGEFKRQYF
TRBV9	.	TRBD1	TRBJ1-2	TGTGCCAGCAGCGTTCCGGGGACAGGGAATGGCTACACCTTC	CASSVPGTGNGYTF
TRBV7-2	.	TRBD2	TRBJ2-3	TGTGCCAGCAGCTTCGGACTAGCGGGAGGGGCAGATACGCAGTATTTT	CASSFGLAGGADTQYF
TRBV28	.	.	TRBJ2-3	TGTGCCAGCAGCGAATCAGGGTGGATGGGGCAGTATTTT	CASSESGWMGQYF
TRBV29-1	once	TRBD2	TRBJ2-2	TGCAGCGCCCGTAGCGGGATTACCGGGGAGCTGTTTTTT	CSARSGITGELFF
TRBV27	once	.	TRBJ1-2	TGTGCCAGCAGTCTCACTAGGACAGTCTCGAGCTACACCTTC	CASSLTRTVSSYTF
TRBV9	.	TRBD2	TRBJ2-1	TGTGCCAGCAGCTCTAAACCCGGGACTAGCGGGAGGGAGCAGTTCTTC	CASSSKPGTSGREQFF
TRBV30	.	.	TRBJ2-6	TGTGCCTGGAGCGGTCTGAACTCTGGGGCCAACGTCCTGACTTTC	CAWSGLNSGANVLTF
TRBV18	.	.	TRBJ1-3	TGTGCCAGCTCACCCCAACAGGGTTTCTCTGGAAACACCATATATTTT	CASSPQQGFSGNTIYF
TRBV7-9	once	.	TRBJ1-1	TGTGCCAGCACCATACTTCTGGACACTGAAGCTTTCTTT	CASTILLDTEAFF
TRBV19	.	TRBD1	TRBJ1-3	TGTGCCAGTAGTCGCCAACAGGGGAATACTGGAAACACCATATATTTT	CASSRQQGNTGNTIYF
TRBV18	once	.	TRBJ1-1	TGTGCCAGCTCACCACCGTCCGGGGGTTCGGAAGCTTTCTTT	CASSPPSGGSEAFF
TRBV7-2	.	TRBD2	TRBJ2-3	TGTGCCAGCAGCTTACCCCTAGCGGGAGGCACAGATACGCAGTATTTT	CASSLPLAGGTDTQYF
TRBV10-1	.	.	TRBJ2-1	TGCGCCAGCGCGGCCAGTGCTTTCAATGAGCAGTTCTTC	CASAASAFNEQFF
TRBV9	.	.	TRBJ2-1	TGTGCCAGCGGAGATGGGTTTATAATAGAGAATGAGCAGTTCTTC	CASGDGFIIENEQFF
TRBV11-2	.	TRBD2	TRBJ2-1	TGTGCCAGCAGGGGTGCGGGGGGGCCCCATCAAGATGAGCAGTTCTTC	CASRGAGGPHQDEQFF
TRBV19	once	.	TRBJ2-2	TGTGCCAGTAGTATGGTGGGGGGGAACACCGGGGAGCTGTTTTTT	CASSMVGGNTGELFF
TRBV19	.	.	TRBJ1-2	TGTGCCAGTAGTCCCCGTACCGGGTCCGCCGTCGGCGCCTTC	CASSPRTGSAVGAF
TRBV10-3	.	TRBD1	TRBJ2-2	TGTGCCATCAGTCCCGGACAGGGAGGACGAGGGACCGGGGAGCTGTTTTTT	CAISPGQGGRGTGELFF
TRBV11-2	.	.	TRBJ2-2	TGTGCCAGCAGCTACCCGACTAGAAGCACCGGGGAGCTGTTTTTT	CASSYPTRSTGELFF
TRBV7-2	.	.	TRBJ2-3	TGTGCCAGCAGCTTTTATCCCGGAGTCACAGATACGCAGTATTTT	CASSFYPGVTDTQYF
TRBV27	.	.	TRBJ1-6	TGTGCCAGCAGTCCATACCCGCTGCGGGTCAAAATTAATTCACCCCTCCACTTT	CASSPYPLRVKINSPLHF
TRBV5-1	.	TRBD1	TRBJ2-7	TGCGCCAGCAGCTTGGGGGGACAGGGGACGTACGAGCAGTACTTC	CASSLGGQGTYEQYF
TRBV2	once	TRBD2	TRBJ2-5	TGTGCCAGCAGTCGGACTAGCGGGATGAAGACCCAGTACTTC	CASSRTSGMKTQYF
TRBV11-2	.	TRBD1	TRBJ1-1	TGTGCCAGCAGATCGACAGGGGAATCTGAAGCTTTCTTT	CASRSTGESEAFF
TRBV4-3	.	.	TRBJ2-7	TGCGCCAGCAGCCAAGTGGAAGGGGTCTACGAGCAGTACTTC	CASSQVEGVYEQYF
TRBV7-8	.	TRBD2	TRBJ2-3	TGTGCCAGCAGCATTGGGACTAGCGGGAGTAAGGCAGATACGCAGTATTTT	CASSIGTSGSKADTQYF
TRBV10-3	few	.	TRBJ1-6	TGTGCCACAAGACTTCAGGGTGCGAATTCACCCCTCCACTTT	CATRLQGANSPLHF
TRBV27	.	TRBD1	TRBJ1-1	TGTGCCAGCAGTTTCACCGGGACAGGGGGCGGCACTGAAGCTTTCTTT	CASSFTGTGGGTEAFF
TRBV11-1	.	TRBD2	TRBJ2-1	TGTGCCAGCAGCTCGACTTTAGGTGTAGCGGGAGCGAATGAGCAGTTCTTC	CASSSTLGVAGANEQFF
TRBV7-2	.	.	TRBJ1-1	TGTGCCAGCAGCTGGAGGAGCTCGAACACTGAAGCTTTCTTT	CASSWRSSNTEAFF
TRBV6-5	once	TRBD1	TRBJ2-3	TGTGCCAGCAGCAAAGACAGGGACACGCAGTATTTT	CASSKDRDTQYF
TRBV5-4	.	.	TRBJ2-2	TGTGCCAGCAGCTTACTCGGGGAGCTGTTTTTT	CASSLLGELFF
TRBV6-1	.	.	TRBJ1-5	TGTGCCAGCAGCGATACAGGCGGGGTAAGTCAGCCCCAGCATTTT	CASSDTGGVSQPQHF
TRBV19	.	TRBD1	TRBJ1-2	TGTGCCAGTAGTATCGTACAGGGGGTCTATGGCTACACCTTC	CASSIVQGVYGYTF
TRBV7-8	.	.	TRBJ2-2	TGTGCCAGCAGCTTAGACCGACTGTCCACCGGGGAGCTGTTTTTT	CASSLDRLSTGELFF
TRBV28	.	.	TRBJ2-6	TGTGCCAGCAGTTTAGGGGGGACTGGGGCCAACGTCCTGACTTTC	CASSLGGTGANVLTF
TRBV28	.	.	TRBJ1-5	TGTGCCAGCAGTTTATTCGGGGGGCCGAATCAGCCCCAGCATTTT	CASSLFGGPNQPQHF
TRBV28	.	TRBD1	TRBJ1-4	TGTGCCAGCAGACCCCAGGGACAGGGAGTAAAACTGTTTTTT	CASRPQGQGVKLFF
TRBV7-2	.	TRBD2	TRBJ2-1	TGTGCCAGCAGGTTCGTAACCGGGACTAGCAGGAATGAGCAGTTCTTC	CASRFVTGTSRNEQFF
TRBV9	.	.	TRBJ2-1	TGTGCCAGCAGCGTAGTGGGGGCCTCCTACAATGAGCAGTTCTTC	CASSVVGASYNEQFF
TRBV2	.	.	TRBJ1-1	TGTGCCAGCAGTCTTGAGGTACCTGAAGCTTTCTTT	CASSLEVPEAFF
TRBV10-1	.	TRBD2	TRBJ2-5	TGCGCCAGCAGCCCGGGACTAGCGGAGACCCAGTACTTC	CASSPGLAETQYF
TRBV28	.	TRBD2	TRBJ2-3	TGTGCCAGCAGTTTAGGGACTAGCGGAACAGATACGCAGTATTTT	CASSLGTSGTDTQYF
TRBV28	.	.	TRBJ2-5	TGTGCCAGCCGCGACTGGCAAGAGACCCAGTACTTC	CASRDWQETQYF
TRBV5-8	once	.	TRBJ2-7	TGTGCCAGCAGCTTGTACTTTCCCTACGAGCAGTACTTC	CASSLYFPYEQYF
TRBV7-8	.	TRBD2	TRBJ2-3	TGTGCCAGCAGGCAAGCGGGGAGCACAGATACGCAGTATTTT	CASRQAGSTDTQYF
TRBV2	.	.	TRBJ2-2	TGTGCCAGCAGTGAGGCCCTTTCCACCGGGGAGCTGTTTTTT	CASSEALSTGELFF